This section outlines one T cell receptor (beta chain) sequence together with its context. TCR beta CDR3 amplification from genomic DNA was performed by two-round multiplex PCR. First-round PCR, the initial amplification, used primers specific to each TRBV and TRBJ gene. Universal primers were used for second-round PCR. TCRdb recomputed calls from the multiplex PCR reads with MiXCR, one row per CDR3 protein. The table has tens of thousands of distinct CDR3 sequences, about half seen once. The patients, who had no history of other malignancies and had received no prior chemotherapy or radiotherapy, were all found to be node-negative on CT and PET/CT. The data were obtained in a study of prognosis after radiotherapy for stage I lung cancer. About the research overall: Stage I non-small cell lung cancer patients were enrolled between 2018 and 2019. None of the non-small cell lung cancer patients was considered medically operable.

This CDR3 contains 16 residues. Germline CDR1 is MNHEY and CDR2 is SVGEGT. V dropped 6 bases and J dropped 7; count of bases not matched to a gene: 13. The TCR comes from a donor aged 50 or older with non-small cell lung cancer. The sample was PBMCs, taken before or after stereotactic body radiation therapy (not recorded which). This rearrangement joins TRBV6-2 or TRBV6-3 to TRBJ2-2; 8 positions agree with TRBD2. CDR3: CASRRGLVNQYGELFF. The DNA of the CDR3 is TGTGCCAGCAGAAGGGGACTAGTCAATCAGTACGGGGAGCTGTTTTTT.